The present TCR beta chain was sequenced within a study of regulatory T cells in long-lasting Graves disease. This sample's time point: newly diagnosed GD, antithyroid drugs for less than 3 months. Construction of the TCR library relied on RNA isolated from PBMCs. V shed 3 bases and J shed 0 bases, with 15 bases lying between them. The CDR3 has 17 amino acids. This clonotype has just a few counts. Relying on iRepertoire HTBI primers and Arm-PCR of CDR3 regions, the team built TCR beta libraries. TCRdb re-called the multiplex PCR reads through MiXCR, storing one row per CDR3 protein. The sample yields about 560,000 distinct CDR3 sequences, roughly 15% seen once. The data were also submitted as part of a second study, on T cells in Graves' hyperthyroidism and ophthalmopathy.

This clonotype was sampled from a man between 18 and 35 years old with Graves disease. The V gene is TRBV12-3 or TRBV12-4, the J gene TRBJ1-3; D may be TRBD1 (6 bases). Sequences were derived from peripheral blood mononuclear cells (PBMCs), sampled at new diagnosis, from a patient treated with antithyroid drugs. The CDR3 sequence is CASSFAGGLGSGNTIYF. The CDR3 DNA reads TGTGCCAGCAGTTTTGCTGGGGGGCTAGGCTCTGGAAACACCATATATTTT.